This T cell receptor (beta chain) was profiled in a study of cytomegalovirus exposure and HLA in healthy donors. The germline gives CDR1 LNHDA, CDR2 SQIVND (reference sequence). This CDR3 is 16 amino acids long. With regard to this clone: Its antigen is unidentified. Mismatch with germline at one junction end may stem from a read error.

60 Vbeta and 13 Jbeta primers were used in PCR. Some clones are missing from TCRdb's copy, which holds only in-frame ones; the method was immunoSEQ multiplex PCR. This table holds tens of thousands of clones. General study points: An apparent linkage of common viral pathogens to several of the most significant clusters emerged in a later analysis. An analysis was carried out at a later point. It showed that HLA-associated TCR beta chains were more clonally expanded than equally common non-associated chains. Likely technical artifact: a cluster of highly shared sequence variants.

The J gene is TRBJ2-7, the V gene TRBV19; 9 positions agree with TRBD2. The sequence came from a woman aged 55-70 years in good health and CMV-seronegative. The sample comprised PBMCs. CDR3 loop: CASSIGAGGPTYEQYF. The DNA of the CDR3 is TGTGCCAGTAGCATAGGCGCGGGAGGGCCGACCTACGAGCAGTACTTC.